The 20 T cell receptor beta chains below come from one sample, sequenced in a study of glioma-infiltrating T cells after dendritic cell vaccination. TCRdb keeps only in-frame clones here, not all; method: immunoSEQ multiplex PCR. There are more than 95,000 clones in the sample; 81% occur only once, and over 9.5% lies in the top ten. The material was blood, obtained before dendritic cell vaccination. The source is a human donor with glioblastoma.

CDR3: CASSQTRGSRDEKLFF. DNA of the CDR3: TGTGCCAGCAGTCAAACCCGGGGAAGTCGGGATGAAAAACTGTTTTTT. The chain has TRBV7-9 and TRBJ1-4; D gene ambiguous. The CDR3 contains 16 residues. Germline V gene data show CDR1 as SEHNR and CDR2 as FQNEAQ (reference sequence). V was shortened by 6 bases and J by 6 bases, with 20 bases between the two germline ends.

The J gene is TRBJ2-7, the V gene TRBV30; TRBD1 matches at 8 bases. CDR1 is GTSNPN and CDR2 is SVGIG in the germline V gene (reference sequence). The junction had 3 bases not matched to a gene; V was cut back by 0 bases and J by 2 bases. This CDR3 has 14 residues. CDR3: CAWSVDRGAYEQYF. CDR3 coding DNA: TGTGCCTGGAGTGTAGACAGGGGAGCCTACGAGCAGTACTTC.

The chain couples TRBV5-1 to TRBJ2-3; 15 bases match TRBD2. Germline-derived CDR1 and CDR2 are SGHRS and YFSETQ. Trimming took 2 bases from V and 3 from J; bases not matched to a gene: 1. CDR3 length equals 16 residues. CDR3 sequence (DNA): TGCGCCAGCAGCTTCGGACTAGCGGGAGGGACAGATACGCAGTATTTT. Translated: CASSFGLAGGTDTQYF.

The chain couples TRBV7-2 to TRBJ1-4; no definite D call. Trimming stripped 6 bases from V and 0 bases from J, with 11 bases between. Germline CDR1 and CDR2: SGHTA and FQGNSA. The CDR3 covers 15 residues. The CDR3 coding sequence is TGTGCCAGCAGAGAAAACGGTGCAACTAATGAAAAACTGTTTTTT. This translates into CASRENGATNEKLFF.

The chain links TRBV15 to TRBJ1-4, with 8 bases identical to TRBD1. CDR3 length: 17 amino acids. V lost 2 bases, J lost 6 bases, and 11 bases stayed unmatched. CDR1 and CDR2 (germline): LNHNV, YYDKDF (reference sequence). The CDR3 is CATSRHTLGTGYEKLFF. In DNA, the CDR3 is TGTGCCACCAGCAGACATACCCTCGGGACAGGATATGAAAAACTGTTTTTT.

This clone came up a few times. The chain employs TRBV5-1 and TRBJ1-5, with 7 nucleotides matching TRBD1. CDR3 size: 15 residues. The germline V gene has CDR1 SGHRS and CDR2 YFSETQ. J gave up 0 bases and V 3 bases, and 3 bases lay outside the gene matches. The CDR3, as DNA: TGCGCCAGCAGCTGGGGGACAGCTAGCAATCAGCCCCAGCATTTT. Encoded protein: CASSWGTASNQPQHF.

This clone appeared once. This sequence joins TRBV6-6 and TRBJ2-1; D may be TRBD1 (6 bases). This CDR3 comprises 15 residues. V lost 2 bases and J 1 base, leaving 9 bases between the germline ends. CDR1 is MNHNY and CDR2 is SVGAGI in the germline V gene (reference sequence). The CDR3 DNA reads TGTGCCAGCAGTTACGGTCAGGGGTCCTACAATGAGCAGTTCTTC. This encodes CASSYGQGSYNEQFF.

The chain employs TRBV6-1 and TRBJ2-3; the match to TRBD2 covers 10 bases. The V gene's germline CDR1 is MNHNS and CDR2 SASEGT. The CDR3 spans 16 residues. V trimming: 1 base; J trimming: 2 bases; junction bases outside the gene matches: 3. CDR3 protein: CASSEVLAGDTDTQYF. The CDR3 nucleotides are TGTGCCAGCAGTGAAGTCCTAGCGGGGGACACAGATACGCAGTATTTT.

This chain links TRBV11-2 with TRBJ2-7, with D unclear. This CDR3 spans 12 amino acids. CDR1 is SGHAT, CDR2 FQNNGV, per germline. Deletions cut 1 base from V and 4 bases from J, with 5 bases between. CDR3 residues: CASSLGQYEQYF. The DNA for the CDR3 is TGTGCCAGCAGCTTAGGCCAGTACGAGCAGTACTTC.

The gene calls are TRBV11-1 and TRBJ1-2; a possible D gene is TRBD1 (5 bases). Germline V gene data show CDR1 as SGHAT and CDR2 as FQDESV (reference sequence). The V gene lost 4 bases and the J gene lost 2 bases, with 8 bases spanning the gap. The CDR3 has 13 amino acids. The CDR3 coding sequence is TGTGCCAGCAGCTCTACAGGAAACTATGGCTACACCTTC. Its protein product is CASSSTGNYGYTF.

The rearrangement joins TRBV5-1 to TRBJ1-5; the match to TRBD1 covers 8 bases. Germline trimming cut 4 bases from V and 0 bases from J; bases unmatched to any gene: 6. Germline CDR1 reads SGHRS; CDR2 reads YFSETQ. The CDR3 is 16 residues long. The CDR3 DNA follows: TGCGCCAGCAGCCCGGGACAGGACAATAGCAATCAGCCCCAGCATTTT. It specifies CASSPGQDNSNQPQHF.

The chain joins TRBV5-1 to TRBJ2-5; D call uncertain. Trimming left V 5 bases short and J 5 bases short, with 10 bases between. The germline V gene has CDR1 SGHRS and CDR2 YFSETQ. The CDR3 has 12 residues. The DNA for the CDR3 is TGCGCCAGCAGGAAGACTGGGGAGACCCAGTACTTC. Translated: CASRKTGETQYF. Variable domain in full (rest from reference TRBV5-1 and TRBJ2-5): KAGVTQTPRYLIKTRGQQVTLSCSPISGHRSVSWYQQTPGQGLQFLFEYFSETQRNKGNFPGRFSGRQFSNSRSEMNVSTLELGDSALYLCASRKTGETQYFGPGTRLLVL.

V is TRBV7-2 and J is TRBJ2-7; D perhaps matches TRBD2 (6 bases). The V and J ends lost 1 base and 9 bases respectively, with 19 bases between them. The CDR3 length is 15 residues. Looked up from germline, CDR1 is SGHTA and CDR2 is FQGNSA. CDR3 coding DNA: TGTGCCAGCAGCTTAGGAGGTGGACTACCAGTCGGGCAGTACTTC. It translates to CASSLGGGLPVGQYF.

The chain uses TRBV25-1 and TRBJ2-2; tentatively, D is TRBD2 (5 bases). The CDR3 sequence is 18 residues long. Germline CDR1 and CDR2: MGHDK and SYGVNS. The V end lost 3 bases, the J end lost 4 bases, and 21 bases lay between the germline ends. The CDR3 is CASSDIQPAGPPTGELFF. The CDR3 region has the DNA TGTGCCAGCAGTGATATTCAGCCGGCGGGTCCCCCCACCGGGGAGCTGTTTTTT.

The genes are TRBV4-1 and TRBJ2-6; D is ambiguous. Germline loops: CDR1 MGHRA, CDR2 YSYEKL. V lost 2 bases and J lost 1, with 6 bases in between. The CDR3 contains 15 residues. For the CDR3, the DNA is TGCGCCAGCAGCCAAATTCTGTCTGGGGCCAACGTCCTGACTTTC. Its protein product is CASSQILSGANVLTF.

In nucleotides, the CDR3 is TGTGCCAGCAGCGTAGGAACTGACAGGTTGGAGCCCCAGCATTTT. Its protein is CASSVGTDRLEPQHF. This chain connects TRBV9 to TRBJ1-5; a possible D gene is TRBD1 (6 bases). Germline V gene sequence: CDR1 SGDLS, CDR2 YYNGEE. The CDR3 extends over 15 amino acids. Trimming pared 0 bases from V and 8 bases from J, leaving 15 bases between.

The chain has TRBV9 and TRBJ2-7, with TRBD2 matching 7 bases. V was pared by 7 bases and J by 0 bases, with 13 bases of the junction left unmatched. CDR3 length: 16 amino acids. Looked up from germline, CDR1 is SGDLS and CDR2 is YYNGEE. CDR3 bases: TGTGCCAGCTCCCGTGAAGCGGGGCCCGTCTCCTACGAGCAGTACTTC. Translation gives CASSREAGPVSYEQYF. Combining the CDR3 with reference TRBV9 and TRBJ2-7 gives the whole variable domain DSGVTQTPKHLITATGQRVTLRCSPRSGDLSVYWYQQSLDQGLQFLIQYYNGEERAKGNILERFSAQQFPDLHSELNLSSLELGDSALYFCASSREAGPVSYEQYFGPGTRLTVT.

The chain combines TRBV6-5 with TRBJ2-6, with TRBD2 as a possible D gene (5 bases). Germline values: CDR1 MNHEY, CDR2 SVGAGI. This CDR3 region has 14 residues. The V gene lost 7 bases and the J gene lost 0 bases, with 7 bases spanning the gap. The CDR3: CASTGVSGANVLTF. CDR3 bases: TGTGCCAGCACCGGGGTCTCTGGGGCCAACGTCCTGACTTTC.

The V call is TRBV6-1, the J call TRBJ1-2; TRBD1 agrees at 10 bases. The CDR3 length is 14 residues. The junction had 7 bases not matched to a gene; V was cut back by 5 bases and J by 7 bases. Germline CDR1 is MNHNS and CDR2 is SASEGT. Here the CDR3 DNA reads TGTGCCAGCAGTATGACAGGGGGCGCCTCTGGCTACACCTTC. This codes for CASSMTGGASGYTF.

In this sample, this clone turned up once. CDR3 loop: CASSLSAGNTIYF. The DNA for the CDR3 is TGTGCCAGCAGCCTTTCCGCTGGAAACACCATATATTTT. The rearrangement joins TRBV6-1 to TRBJ1-3; no clear D. The CDR3 is 13 residues long. Trimming cost V 6 bases and J 2 bases, with 8 bases left between them. The germline V gene has CDR1 MNHNS and CDR2 SASEGT.